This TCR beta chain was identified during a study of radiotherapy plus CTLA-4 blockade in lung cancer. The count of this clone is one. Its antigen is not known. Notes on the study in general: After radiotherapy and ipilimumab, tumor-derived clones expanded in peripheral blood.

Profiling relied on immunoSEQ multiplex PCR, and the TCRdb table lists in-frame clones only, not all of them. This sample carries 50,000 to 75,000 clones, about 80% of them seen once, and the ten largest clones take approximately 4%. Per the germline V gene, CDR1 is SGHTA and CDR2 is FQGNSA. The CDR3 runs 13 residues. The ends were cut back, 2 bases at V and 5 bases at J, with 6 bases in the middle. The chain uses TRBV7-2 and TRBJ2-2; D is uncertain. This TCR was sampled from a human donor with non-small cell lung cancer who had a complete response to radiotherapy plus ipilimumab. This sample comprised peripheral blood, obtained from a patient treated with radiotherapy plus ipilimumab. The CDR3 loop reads CASSLSVTGELFF. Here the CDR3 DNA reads TGTGCCAGCAGCTTATCGGTTACCGGGGAGCTGTTTTTT. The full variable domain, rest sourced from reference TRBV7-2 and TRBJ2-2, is GAGVSQSPSNKVTEKGKDVELRCDPISGHTALYWYRQSLGQGLEFLIYFQGNSAPDKSGLPSDRFSAERTGGSVSTLTIQRTQQEDSAVYLCASSLSVTGELFFGEGSRLTVL.